The present T cell receptor beta chain was sequenced within a study of technical replicates of blood from several donors. Some clones are missing from TCRdb's copy, which holds only in-frame ones; the method was immunoSEQ multiplex PCR. Here the sample spans 60,000 to 75,000 clones, about 97% being singletons. Per the germline V gene, CDR1 is SGDLS and CDR2 is YYNGEE. The V end was cut by 2 bases, the J end by 1 base, with 9 bases between. The CDR3 runs 14 residues. Sample: T cells isolated from PBMCs. This TCR was recovered from a human donor in good health. The chain employs TRBV9 and TRBJ1-1; TRBD1 is a possible D gene (6 bases). The CDR3 is CASSVSGANTEAFF. The CDR3 coding sequence is TGTGCCAGCAGCGTCTCAGGGGCGAACACTGAAGCTTTCTTT.